This TCR beta chain derives from a study of neurological immune-mediated disorders (dated by TCRdb to between 2019 and 2020). About the full investigation: The study compared peripheral blood TCR-beta repertoires of HTLV-I-associated myelopathy (HAM/TSP) patients, multiple sclerosis patients and healthy controls using UMI-based sequencing. Longitudinal samples, technical triplicates and paired sorted CD4+ and CD8+ T-cell subsets, alongside PBMC samples, were included among the roughly 110 TCR-beta libraries. Technical triplicate libraries were sequenced to precisely calculate the variability in frequency of each individual clone. The cohort was made up of 68 subjects, consisting of roughly 15 HAM/TSP patients, some 34 multiple sclerosis patients and about 20 healthy controls. The investigation overall reported the following: The highest TCR clonal expansion was observed in HAM/TSP patients, whereas the lowest was observed in MS patients, even when compared with healthy controls. Across subjects, expanded clones never shared an identical CDR3 amino acid sequence, which suggests that the TCR-beta repertoires in every group were private.

According to the germline V gene (reference sequence), CDR1 reads LGHDT and CDR2 reads YNNKEL. V loses 5 bases of germline sequence and J loses 1 base, and the interval between the two ends is 15 bases. CDR3 length: 16 amino acids, cysteine to phenylalanine. Kept here is only the CDR3 DNA, which spans 48 bases and is read in frame from base 1. To synthesize cDNA, template-switch 5'RACE was performed with a primer carrying a 10-nucleotide random unique molecular identifier so that each TCR transcript was tagged. Over 180 million TCR-beta sequences, covering 15-18 subjects, were produced in each sequencing run. The RNeasy kit was used to extract total RNA. TCR-beta VDJ regions were amplified with primers for the TCR constant region and the 5'RACE anchor, using the KAPA Real-time Library Amplification kit. A first PCR added sample indexes and Illumina adaptors, and a second PCR then raised library yield. After purification with Ampure beads, the TCR product of roughly 650 bp was size-selected on a 2% E-gel SizeSelection system. Before pooling, library quality was assessed on a Bioanalyzer, concentration was determined with Qubit, and library quantification was performed with the Kapa Library Quantification kit. An Illumina HiSeq 2500 was used to sequence the libraries paired-end at 2 x 150 bp. To increase sequence diversity, roughly 24-32% phiX was spiked into each library pool. Per the source publication's procedure: The quality-filtered reads were processed with the UMI-based MiGEC pipeline, whose error correction step removed more than 85% of the raw TCR sequences. IMGT germline references were used for aligning VDJ genes, and each clonotype was defined as a unique CDR3 amino acid sequence together with its V-J genes. Clonal expansion, Shannon diversity, and CDR3 relatedness (CalcPairwiseDistances, ClusterSamples) were evaluated with VDJtools, and phylogenetic trees were built with CLCbio workbench. Clones with at least 8 unique UMIs were defined as expanded, with this threshold being based on coefficient-of-variation modelling across technical triplicates. TCRdb cleaned the public reads at Q25 with fastp, built clones with MiXCR and kept in-frame beta chains. CDR3 protein duplicates are merged, each entry listing the most common genes and DNA. These V and J calls derive from TCRdb rather than the authors' analysis. The sample includes tens of thousands of distinct CDR3 sequences, with about 25% observed a single time. Under 5.5% of the sample is taken by the ten largest.

This clonotype was picked up a small number of times. Its antigen is currently not known. Within one base of it there is no much larger clone, and no base qualities were kept. The time point label for this specimen denotes: technical triplicate 2. For the unsorted PBMC libraries, 2 million PBMCs were stored in RNAlater at -80 degrees C until RNA extraction and were used to generate the libraries. PBMCs were separated from peripheral blood using Ficoll-Hypaque density gradient centrifugation and then cryopreserved in liquid nitrogen. The rearrangement combines TRBV3-1 with TRBJ1-3; no D gene is confidently identified. Source material: PBMCs. This receptor was identified in a man aged 55 to 69 with HTLV-1-associated myelopathy (HAM/TSP). The nucleotide sequence reads TGTGCCAGCAGCTCCACTCCGGGATTGTCTGGAAACACCATATATTTT. The translation is CASSSTPGLSGNTIYF.